This T cell receptor (beta chain) was recorded in a study of cytomegalovirus exposure and HLA in healthy donors. J lost 6 bases, V lost 5 bases, and 11 bases had no gene match. The CDR3 loop spans 16 amino acids. Germline values: CDR1 SGHAT, CDR2 FQNNGV. Primers: 60 Vbeta forward and 13 Jbeta reverse. Sequencing was performed with immunoSEQ multiplex PCR; in TCRdb, only in-frame clones are kept and a portion is missing. The repertoire holds some 150,000 clones, with just under 65% as singletons. Details on this clone: At the DNA level, this CDR3 is encoded by other sequences in the same sample as well.

This clonotype was sampled from a woman between 55 and 75 years old in good health and CMV-seropositive. This chain joins TRBV11-2 and TRBJ2-1; 9 nucleotides agree with TRBD1. The sequencing sample was made of PBMCs. The CDR3 coding sequence is TGTGCCAGCAGCCTAACAGGGGGCCCAAAGAGCAATGAGCAGTTCTTC. Translated: CASSLTGGPKSNEQFF.